This TCR beta chain was documented in a study of blood T cell repertoires in COVID-19. Germline V gene lookup returns CDR1 KGHSH and CDR2 LQKENI. V shed 2 bases, J shed 0 bases, and the junction held 12 bases outside the gene matches. This CDR3 has 18 residues. Method: immunoSEQ multiplex PCR; TCRdb's copy keeps in-frame clones and lacks some. The sample holds some 150,000 clones; roughly 90% are singletons and the top ten take roughly 1.2%. Only one count was recorded for this clone. Sequenced material: PBMCs or T cells enriched from blood (not recorded which). The receptor was derived from a human donor with acute COVID-19. The donor label of this sample is uncertain. The rearrangement links TRBV18 to TRBJ1-1, with 7 positions matching TRBD1. CDR3 loop: CASSPLSGQGGLNTEAFF. Here the CDR3 DNA reads TGTGCCAGCTCACCATTGAGCGGGCAGGGGGGACTGAACACTGAAGCTTTCTTT.